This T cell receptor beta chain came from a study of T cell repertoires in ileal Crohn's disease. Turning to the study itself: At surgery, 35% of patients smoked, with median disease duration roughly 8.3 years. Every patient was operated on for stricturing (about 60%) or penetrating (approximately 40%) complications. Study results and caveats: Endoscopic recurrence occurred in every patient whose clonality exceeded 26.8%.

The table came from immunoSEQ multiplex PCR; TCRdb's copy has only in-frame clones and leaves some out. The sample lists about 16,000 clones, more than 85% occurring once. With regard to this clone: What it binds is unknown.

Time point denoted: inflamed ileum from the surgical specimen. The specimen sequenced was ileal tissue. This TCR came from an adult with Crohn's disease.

CDR3 sequence reads: CASSFAGPIYQPQHF. In nucleotides, the CDR3 is TGTGCCAGCAGTTTCGCCGGGCCAATATATCAGCCCCAGCATTTT. The chain links TRBV28 to TRBJ1-5, with D uncertain. V dropped 3 bases and J dropped 5 bases, with 14 bases sitting between them. The CDR3 is 15 amino acids. Germline V gene data show CDR1 as MDHEN and CDR2 as SYDVKM.